These 21 T cell receptor beta chains were sequenced from one sample in a study of cytomegalovirus exposure and HLA in healthy donors. PCR was performed using 60 Vbeta and 13 Jbeta primers. Sequenced by immunoSEQ multiplex PCR; TCRdb stores in-frame clones only, minus some. The sample consists of about 130,000 clones, around 78% of them appearing once. Input material: PBMCs. The receptors shown here come from a man in his forties in good health and CMV-seronegative.

The chain couples TRBV7-9 to TRBJ2-5, with D uncertain. The V end was cut by 5 bases, the J end by 5 bases, with 18 bases between. Germline V gene sequence: CDR1 SEHNR, CDR2 FQNEAQ (reference sequence). The CDR3 covers 15 residues. Here the CDR3 reads CASSLEQSPWETQYF. CDR3 nucleotides: TGTGCCAGCAGCCTGGAACAGAGCCCATGGGAGACCCAGTACTTC.

This chain uses TRBV5-6 with TRBJ2-5; 9 bases are shared with TRBD2. The V segment lost 2 bases and the J segment 12 bases; nucleotides outside the gene matches: 11. Germline V CDR1 and CDR2: SGHDT, YYEEEE. The CDR3 consists of 14 residues. CDR3 protein: CASSFGGEGGREYF. The DNA for the CDR3 is TGTGCCAGCAGCTTTGGAGGGGAAGGCGGGAGGGAGTACTTC.

This clone was seen more than once but under ten times. The chain combines TRBV4-1 with TRBJ2-7, with a possible D match to TRBD2 (6 bases). Trimming took off 4 bases at V and 5 bases at J, with 6 bases between the two ends. Germline V lookup: CDR1 MGHRA, CDR2 YSYEKL. This CDR3 is 11 amino acids long. CDR3 sequence: CASSRGDEQYF. CDR3 in DNA: TGCGCCAGCAGCCGCGGGGACGAGCAGTACTTC.

The rearrangement uses TRBV19 and TRBJ1-1; D is unclear. CDR1 and CDR2 from the germline V gene are LNHDA and SQIVND (reference sequence). The CDR3 runs 15 residues. Trimming removed 7 bases at V and 1 base at J, with 16 bases between. This CDR3 reads CASIPATAGNTEAFF. The CDR3 DNA reads TGTGCCAGTATTCCAGCCACGGCGGGGAACACTGAAGCTTTCTTT.

This chain links TRBV6-1 with TRBJ1-1; D is perhaps TRBD1 (6 bases). V was pared by 4 bases and J by 11 bases, with 14 bases between. Germline V lookup: CDR1 MNHNS, CDR2 SASEGT. CDR3 length equals 12 residues. CDR3 loop: CASSGTGIRAFF. CDR3 sequence (DNA): TGTGCCAGCAGTGGAACAGGGATCCGGGCTTTCTTT.

This chain links TRBV5-1 with TRBJ1-4; D is uncertain. Trimming removed 0 bases from V and 8 bases from J, with 5 bases in between. From germline, CDR1 is SGHRS and CDR2 YFSETQ. This CDR3 region has 12 residues. CDR3 DNA: TGCGCCAGCAGCTTGGACAGCGAAAAACTGTTTTTT. Translating it yields CASSLDSEKLFF.

The chain uses TRBV2 and TRBJ1-5; D might be TRBD1 (5 bases). This CDR3 contains 13 residues. CDR1 and CDR2 (germline): SNHLY, FYNNEI. V was trimmed by 4 bases and J by 5 bases, leaving 9 bases between them. CDR3 amino acids: CASSGTTDQPQHF. CDR3 bases: TGTGCCAGCAGTGGGACAACCGATCAGCCCCAGCATTTT.

V usage is TRBV20-1 and J usage is TRBJ2-5; D is unresolved. V gave up 2 bases and J gave up 3 bases, with 4 bases separating them. Germline V CDR1 and CDR2: DFQATT, SNEGSKA (reference sequence). The CDR3 is 11 residues long. In nucleotides, the CDR3 is TGCAGTGCTAGATTTAAAGAGACCCAGTACTTC. It is translated as CSARFKETQYF.

The V call is TRBV25-1, the J call TRBJ2-7; 7 bases agree with TRBD2. The V segment lost 5 bases and the J segment 4 bases; nucleotides outside the gene matches: 8. The CDR3 extends over 14 amino acids. Germline values: CDR1 MGHDK, CDR2 SYGVNS. CDR3 in amino acids: CASSSAGVRYEQYF. The DNA for the CDR3 is TGTGCCAGCAGTTCGGCGGGGGTAAGATACGAGCAGTACTTC.

The J gene is TRBJ2-3, the V gene TRBV7-2; tentatively, D is TRBD2 (5 bases). Between the trimmed V and J ends, which lost 3 bases and 4 bases, there was a span of 5 bases. CDR1 SGHTA and CDR2 FQGNSA come from the germline V gene. The length of the CDR3 is 12 residues. The CDR3 nucleotides are TGTGCCAGCAGCTTTAGCGCAGATACGCAGTATTTT. It codes for CASSFSADTQYF. The full variable domain, rest sourced from reference TRBV7-2 and TRBJ2-3, is GAGVSQSPSNKVTEKGKDVELRCDPISGHTALYWYRQSLGQGLEFLIYFQGNSAPDKSGLPSDRFSAERTGGSVSTLTIQRTQQEDSAVYLCASSFSADTQYFGPGTRLTVL.

The chain is built from TRBV10-3 and TRBJ1-2; maybe TRBD1 (5 bases). The CDR3 is 14 amino acids. Trimming left V 4 bases short and J 4 bases short, with 13 bases between. Per germline, CDR1 ENHRY and CDR2 SYGVKD. The CDR3, as DNA: TGTGCCATCAGTGGAGTTTCGGGGGGCTATGGCTACACCTTC. It codes for CAISGVSGGYGYTF.

The rearrangement links TRBV19 to TRBJ2-7; tentatively, D is TRBD2 (5 bases). This CDR3 contains 12 residues. Germline V CDR1 and CDR2: LNHDA, SQIVND (reference sequence). The V gene lost 6 bases and the J gene lost 7 bases, with 13 bases spanning the gap. CDR3 sequence (DNA): TGTGCCAGTAGAGATCTCACGGGGGAGCAGTACTTC. It yields the protein CASRDLTGEQYF.

The chain couples TRBV20-1 to TRBJ2-3; D may be TRBD1 (6 bases). Germline V gives CDR1 DFQATT, CDR2 SNEGSKA (reference sequence). The CDR3 extends over 11 amino acids. V was pared by 6 bases and J by 5 bases, with 9 bases between. The CDR3 nucleotides read TGCAGTGCCCCCAGGGGAGATACGCAGTATTTT. Residues: CSAPRGDTQYF.

V usage is TRBV6-5 and J usage is TRBJ2-7, with a weak D call TRBD1 (5 bases). With 0 bases removed from V and 5 bases from J, the gap between germline ends came to 14 bases. Per germline, CDR1 MNHEY and CDR2 SVGAGI. This CDR3 spans 15 amino acids. The CDR3 is CASSYSSDRIHEQYF. The CDR3 DNA reads TGTGCCAGCAGTTACTCGAGTGACAGAATTCACGAGCAGTACTTC.

This chain links TRBV19 with TRBJ2-1, with D possibly matching TRBD2 (5 bases). Germline V lookup: CDR1 LNHDA, CDR2 SQIVND (reference sequence). The ends were cut back, 4 bases at V and 8 bases at J, with 12 bases in the middle. The CDR3 loop spans 13 amino acids. The CDR3 here is CASSRGLGDEQFF. CDR3 DNA sequence: TGTGCCAGTAGTAGGGGTTTGGGAGATGAGCAGTTCTTC.

This rearrangement joins TRBV7-2 to TRBJ1-2; a possible D gene is TRBD1 (6 bases). This CDR3 is built from 12 residues. V was trimmed by 8 bases and J by 6 bases, leaving 13 bases between them. Germline V lookup: CDR1 SGHTA, CDR2 FQGNSA. The CDR3 protein is CASGDQGHGYTF. The CDR3, as DNA: TGTGCCAGCGGGGACCAGGGGCATGGCTACACCTTC.

The V call is TRBV7-2, the J call TRBJ2-1; tentatively, D is TRBD2 (5 bases). CDR1 SGHTA and CDR2 FQGNSA come from the germline V gene. V lost 3 bases to trimming and J lost 6 bases, with 12 bases between them. The CDR3 is made up of 14 amino acids. DNA of the CDR3: TGTGCCAGCAGCTTGCGGGTTCTGGGCAATGAGCAGTTCTTC. The encoded protein is CASSLRVLGNEQFF.

The genes are TRBV7-6 and TRBJ2-5, with D maybe TRBD1 (6 bases). The J call may not be correct, given that the DNA end is closer to TRBJ2-7. The CDR3 is 16 residues long. CDR1 SGHVS and CDR2 FNYEAQ come from the germline V gene. The CDR3 DNA reads as TGTGCCAGCAGCTTAGATCTATTCGGACAGACCTACGAGCAGTACTTC. Translating gives CASSLDLFGQTYEQYF.

This chain links TRBV5-6 with TRBJ1-1; weak D call: TRBD1 (6 bases). Germline V gives CDR1 SGHDT, CDR2 YYEEEE. V was shortened by 4 bases and J by 0 bases, with 10 bases between the two germline ends. CDR3 size: 14 residues. CDR3 nucleotide sequence: TGTGCCAGCAGCAAGACAGGAATGAACACTGAAGCTTTCTTT. This encodes CASSKTGMNTEAFF.

This clone has a single count. V usage is TRBV14 and J usage is TRBJ2-7, with TRBD1 identical over 9 bases. V was pared by 4 bases and J by 3 bases, with 10 bases of the junction left unmatched. CDR1 is SGHDN and CDR2 is FVKESK in the germline V gene. This CDR3 comprises 16 residues. In nucleotides, the CDR3 is TGTGCCAGCAGCCGAAATTCCGGGACAGGGTTCTACGAGCAGTACTTC. Translation: CASSRNSGTGFYEQYF.

The V and J genes are TRBV9 and TRBJ2-2; TRBD1 agrees at 9 bases. Germline lookup yields CDR1 SGDLS and CDR2 YYNGEE. This CDR3 has 17 residues. Trimming took 4 bases from V and 3 from J; bases not matched to a gene: 10. In DNA form, the CDR3 reads TGTGCCAGCAGCCACAGCCGGGACAGGGAGGACACCGGGGAGCTGTTTTTT. It specifies CASSHSRDREDTGELFF.